This T cell receptor beta chain was sequenced in a study of blood T cell repertoires in COVID-19. For the study at large: The samples span acute and convalescent COVID-19 from the United States, Italy and Spain. T cells, B-cell-depleted T cells, or PBMCs supplied cDNA or gDNA.

CDR3 length: 14 amino acids. From germline, CDR1 is MNHEY and CDR2 SMNVEV (reference sequence). The germline V and J ends were trimmed by 2 bases and 3 bases, with 11 bases remaining between them. In the source study's methods: Reference gene primers were amplified, and this amplification served to estimate nucleated cell counts. Assay used: immunoSEQ multiplex PCR; TCRdb lists only in-frame clones, some missing. That table is the source of V, J and clone size, and D and trimming were worked out from the DNA. The sample has more than 200,000 clones, roughly 90% seen once. The sample taken for sequencing was peripheral blood. The source of this sequence is a man between 65 and 85 years old with acute or convalescent COVID-19. The gene calls are TRBV27 and TRBJ2-7; TRBD1 might be the D (6 bases). CDR3 sequence: CASSLKGGDYEQYF. Written as DNA, the CDR3 is TGTGCCAGCAGTTTAAAAGGGGGTGACTACGAGCAGTACTTC.